The rows below give T cell receptor beta chains drawn from one sample of a study of blood T cell repertoires in COVID-19. The repertoire was sequenced with immunoSEQ multiplex PCR; TCRdb's copy has only in-frame clones and lacks some. Of about 140,000 clones listed, around 80% are singletons. Sequenced: peripheral blood. These TCRs come from a man aged 50 to 59 with acute or convalescent COVID-19. The CDR3 runs from the conserved cysteine through the conserved F or W. D genes are given only for firm matches. Size is stated for part of the rows, as once, few or many counts, or as a class when the clone is expanded.

v_call	clone_size	d_call	j_call	cdr3_aa	cdr3_nt
TRBV4-1	.	.	TRBJ1-1	CASSQENWRGTEAFF	TGCGCCAGCAGCCAAGAGAATTGGAGGGGTACTGAAGCTTTCTTT
TRBV28	.	TRBD1	TRBJ2-7	CASKRTGTYEQYF	TGTGCCAGCAAGCGGACAGGCACCTACGAGCAGTACTTC
TRBV5-1	.	TRBD1	TRBJ1-4	CASRGQGSEKLFF	TGCGCCAGCCGGGGACAGGGGAGTGAAAAACTGTTTTTT
TRBV5-8	.	.	TRBJ2-7	CASSLEGRGHEQYF	TGTGCCAGCAGCTTGGAGGGCAGGGGCCACGAGCAGTACTTC
TRBV2	.	TRBD2	TRBJ2-5	CASSVGGGQETQYF	TGTGCCAGCAGTGTCGGGGGGGGCCAAGAGACCCAGTACTTC
TRBV11-2	.	.	TRBJ1-2	CASSQDSNYGYTF	TGTGCCAGCAGCCAAGACAGTAACTATGGCTACACCTTC
TRBV5-1	.	TRBD1	TRBJ1-4	CASSLETGGGNEKLFF	TGCGCCAGCAGCTTGGAGACAGGGGGTGGTAATGAAAAACTGTTTTTT
TRBV24-1	.	.	TRBJ1-4	CATSDLRSGEKLFF	TGTGCCACCAGTGATCTCCGGTCAGGGGAAAAACTGTTTTTT
TRBV2	once	TRBD1	TRBJ1-3	CASRLDRVGSGNTIYF	TGTGCCAGCAGACTGGACAGGGTGGGCTCTGGAAACACCATATATTTT
TRBV3-1/TRBV3-2	.	.	TRBJ1-2	CASSQLRGQGYTF	TGTGCCAGCAGCCAACTCCGTGGGCAAGGCTACACCTTC
TRBV6-5	.	TRBD2	TRBJ2-5	CASSYEAGGLLETQYF	TGTGCCAGCAGTTACGAGGCGGGGGGGCTCTTGGAGACCCAGTACTTC
TRBV27	.	TRBD2	TRBJ2-1	CASSLPRGGTYEQFF	TGTGCCAGCAGTTTACCCCGGGGGGGTACATATGAGCAGTTCTTC
TRBV28	.	.	TRBJ2-2	CASSRGSNTGELFF	TGTGCCAGCAGCCGGGGGTCGAACACCGGGGAGCTGTTTTTT
TRBV5-1	.	TRBD1	TRBJ1-5	CASRTGTGENQPQHF	TGCGCCAGCAGGACCGGGACAGGAGAAAATCAGCCCCAGCATTTT
TRBV14	.	TRBD2	TRBJ2-7	CASSFLASGEGEQYF	TGTGCCAGCAGCTTCCTGGCTAGCGGGGAAGGCGAGCAGTACTTC
TRBV10-3	.	.	TRBJ1-3	CAIMTETGHAGNTIYF	TGTGCCATCATGACAGAGACGGGCCACGCGGGAAACACCATATATTTT
TRBV6-5	.	.	TRBJ1-1	CASSRLRLSTEAFF	TGTGCCAGCAGCCGTCTTCGACTTTCCACTGAAGCTTTCTTT
TRBV19	once	TRBD1	TRBJ1-6	CASSSRTGHNSPLHF	TGTGCCAGTAGTAGTAGGACAGGTCATAATTCACCCCTCCACTTT
TRBV5-6	.	.	TRBJ2-3	CASSPGTLLSTDTQYF	TGTGCCAGCAGCCCCGGGACATTGTTGTCCACAGATACGCAGTATTTT
TRBV5-1	once	.	TRBJ2-3	CASSRTGEADTQYF	TGCGCCAGCAGCCGAACAGGGGAGGCAGATACGCAGTATTTT
TRBV2	.	TRBD1	TRBJ1-1	CASRTGQVSSEAFF	TGTGCCAGCAGGACCGGACAGGTTAGCTCTGAAGCTTTCTTT
TRBV18	few	.	TRBJ1-3	CASSASSGNTIYF	TGTGCCAGCTCAGCGAGCTCTGGAAACACCATATATTTT
TRBV12-3/TRBV12-4	few	.	TRBJ2-5	CASTWGQETQYF	TGTGCCAGCACCTGGGGGCAGGAGACCCAGTACTTC
TRBV9	.	TRBD1	TRBJ2-2	CASSDRRDRGQNTGELFF	TGTGCCAGCAGCGACCGCCGGGACAGGGGCCAAAACACCGGGGAGCTGTTTTTT
TRBV6-6	few	.	TRBJ2-5	CASSRKGQGETQYF	TGTGCCAGCAGCCGCAAGGGGCAGGGAGAGACCCAGTACTTC
TRBV5-1	.	.	TRBJ1-2	CASSLKTGMSYGYTF	TGCGCCAGCAGCTTAAAAACAGGGATGAGCTATGGCTACACCTTC
TRBV27	.	TRBD1	TRBJ1-6	CASSLLDRDDSPLHF	TGTGCCAGCAGTTTACTCGACAGGGACGATTCACCCCTCCACTTT
TRBV28	.	.	TRBJ1-6	CASSPSRIRRGSSPLHF	TGTGCCAGCAGTCCCTCCAGGATAAGAAGGGGCAGTTCACCCCTCCACTTT
TRBV27	.	TRBD2	TRBJ2-1	CASRPAQRGGRNEQFF	TGTGCCAGCAGACCCGCCCAACGGGGGGGCCGCAATGAGCAGTTCTTC
TRBV12-3/TRBV12-4	.	.	TRBJ2-3	CASARESTDTQYF	TGTGCCAGCGCCAGGGAAAGCACAGATACGCAGTATTTT
TRBV12-5	.	TRBD1	TRBJ2-6	CASGLRQGTGANVLTF	TGTGCTAGTGGTTTGCGACAGGGGACCGGGGCCAACGTCCTGACTTTC
TRBV28	.	.	TRBJ1-5	CATQVGNQPQHF	TGTGCCACCCAGGTGGGCAATCAGCCCCAGCATTTT